This TCR beta chain was found in a study of CD8+ T cells in alopecia areata. Alopecia areata patients had lesional scalp punch biopsies and peripheral blood taken from them. Study outcomes and limitations: Across lesional scalp, and particularly alopecia totalis/universalis, clonality surpassed that of normal scalp.

RNA, once extracted, was reverse transcribed into cDNA for use as the sequencing template. TCRdb keeps only in-frame clones here, not all; method: immunoSEQ multiplex PCR. The table has 150,000 or so clones, more than 40% seen once; the top ten hold around 20%. This clone was seen only a few times. Its target is not known. The germline V gene has CDR1 SEHNR and CDR2 FQNEAQ (reference sequence). V lost 6 bases and J 0 bases, leaving 11 bases between the germline ends. This CDR3 contains 15 residues. This receptor was taken from a human donor with alopecia areata. This sample comprised CD8+ T cells sorted from blood, obtained at week 0. The V call is TRBV7-9, the J call TRBJ1-4; D gene unclear. The DNA for the CDR3 is TGTGCCAGCAGGGTCGGAGTATCAACTAATGAAAAACTGTTTTTT. This gives the protein CASRVGVSTNEKLFF.